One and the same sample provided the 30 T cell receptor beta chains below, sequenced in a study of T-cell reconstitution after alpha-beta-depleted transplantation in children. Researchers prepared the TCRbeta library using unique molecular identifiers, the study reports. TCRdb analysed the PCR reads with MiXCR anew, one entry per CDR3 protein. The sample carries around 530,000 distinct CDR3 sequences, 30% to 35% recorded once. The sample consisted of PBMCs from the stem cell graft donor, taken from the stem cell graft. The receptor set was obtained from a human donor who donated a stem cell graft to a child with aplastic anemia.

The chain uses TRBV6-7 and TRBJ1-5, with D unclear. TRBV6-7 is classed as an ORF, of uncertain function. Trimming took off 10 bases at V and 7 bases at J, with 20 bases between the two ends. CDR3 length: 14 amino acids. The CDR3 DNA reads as TGTGCCACCATTTACGGTCCAGGTGAACAGCCCCAGCATTTT. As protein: CATIYGPGEQPQHF.

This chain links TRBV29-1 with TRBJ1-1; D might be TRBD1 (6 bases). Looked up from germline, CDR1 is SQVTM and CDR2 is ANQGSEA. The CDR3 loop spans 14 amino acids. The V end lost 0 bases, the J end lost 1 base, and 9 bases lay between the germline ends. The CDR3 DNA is TGCAGCGTTGAAGACAGGGGCCCGAACACTGAAGCTTTCTTT. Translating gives CSVEDRGPNTEAFF.

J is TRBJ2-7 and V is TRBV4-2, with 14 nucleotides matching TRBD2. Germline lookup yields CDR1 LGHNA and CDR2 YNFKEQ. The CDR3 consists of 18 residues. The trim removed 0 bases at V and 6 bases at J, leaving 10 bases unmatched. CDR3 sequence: CASSQDSTSGRATSEQYF. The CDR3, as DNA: TGTGCCAGCAGCCAAGATTCGACTAGCGGGAGGGCCACAAGCGAGCAGTACTTC.

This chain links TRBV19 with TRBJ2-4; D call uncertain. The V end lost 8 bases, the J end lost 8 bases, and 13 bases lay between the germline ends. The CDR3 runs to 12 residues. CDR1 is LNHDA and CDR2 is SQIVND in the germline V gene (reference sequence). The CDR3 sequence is CASSRVSDIQYF. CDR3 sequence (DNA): TGTGCCAGTTCTAGGGTGAGCGACATTCAGTACTTC.

The CDR3 sequence: CASSPNLGLGTEAFF. In DNA form, the CDR3 reads TGTGCCAGCAGCCCTAACTTGGGGTTGGGAACTGAAGCTTTCTTT. This rearrangement joins TRBV3-1 to TRBJ1-1; D not certain. The CDR3 loop spans 15 amino acids. Trimming took off 4 bases at V and 5 bases at J, with 17 bases between the two ends. Germline V gene sequence: CDR1 LGHDT, CDR2 YNNKEL (reference sequence).

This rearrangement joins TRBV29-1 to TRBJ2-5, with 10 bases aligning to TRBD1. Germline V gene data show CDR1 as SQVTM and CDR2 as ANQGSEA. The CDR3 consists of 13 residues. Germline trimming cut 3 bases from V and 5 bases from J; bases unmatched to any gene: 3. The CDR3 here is CSVDGTGEETQYF. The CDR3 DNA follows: TGCAGCGTTGATGGGACAGGGGAGGAGACCCAGTACTTC.

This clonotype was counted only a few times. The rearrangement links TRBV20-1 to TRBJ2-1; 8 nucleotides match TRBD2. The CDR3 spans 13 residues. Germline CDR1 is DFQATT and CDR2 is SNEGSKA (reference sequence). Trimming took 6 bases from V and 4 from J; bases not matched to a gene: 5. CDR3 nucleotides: TGCAGTGCCAGGAGCGGGAGTTACAATGAGCAGTTCTTC. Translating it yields CSARSGSYNEQFF.

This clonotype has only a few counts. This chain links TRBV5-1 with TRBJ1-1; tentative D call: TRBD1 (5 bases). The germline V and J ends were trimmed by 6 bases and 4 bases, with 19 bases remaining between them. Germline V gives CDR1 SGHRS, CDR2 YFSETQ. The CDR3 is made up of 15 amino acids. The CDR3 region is CASIKHSAGGTEAFF. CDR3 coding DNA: TGCGCCAGCATCAAACACTCTGCGGGGGGCACTGAAGCTTTCTTT.

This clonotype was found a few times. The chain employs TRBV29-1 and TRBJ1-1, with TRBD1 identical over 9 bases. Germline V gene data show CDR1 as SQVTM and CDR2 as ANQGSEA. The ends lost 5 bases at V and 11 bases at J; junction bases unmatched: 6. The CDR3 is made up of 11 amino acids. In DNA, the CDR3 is TGCAGCGTTCCACAGGGGGCGCGGGCTTTCTTT. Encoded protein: CSVPQGARAFF.

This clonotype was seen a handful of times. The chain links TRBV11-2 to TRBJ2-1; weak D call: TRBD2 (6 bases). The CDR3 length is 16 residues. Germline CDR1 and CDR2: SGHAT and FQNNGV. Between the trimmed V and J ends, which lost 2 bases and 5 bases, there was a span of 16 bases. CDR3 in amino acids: CASSLRLVAKDNEQFF. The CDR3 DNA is TGTGCCAGCAGCTTAAGACTAGTAGCCAAGGACAATGAGCAGTTCTTC.

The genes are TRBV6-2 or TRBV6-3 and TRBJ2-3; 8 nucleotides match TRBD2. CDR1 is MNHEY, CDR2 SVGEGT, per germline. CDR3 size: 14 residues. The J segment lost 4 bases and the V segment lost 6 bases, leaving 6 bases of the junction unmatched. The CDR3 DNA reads TGTGCCAGCAGATTGCGGGAGGCCGCAGATACGCAGTATTTT. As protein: CASRLREAADTQYF.

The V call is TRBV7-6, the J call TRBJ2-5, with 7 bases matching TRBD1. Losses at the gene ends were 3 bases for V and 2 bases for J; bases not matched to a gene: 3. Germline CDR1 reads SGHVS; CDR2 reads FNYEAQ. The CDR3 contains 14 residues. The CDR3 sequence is CASSLTGLQETQYF. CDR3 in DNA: TGTGCCAGCAGCTTGACAGGGTTACAAGAGACCCAGTACTTC.

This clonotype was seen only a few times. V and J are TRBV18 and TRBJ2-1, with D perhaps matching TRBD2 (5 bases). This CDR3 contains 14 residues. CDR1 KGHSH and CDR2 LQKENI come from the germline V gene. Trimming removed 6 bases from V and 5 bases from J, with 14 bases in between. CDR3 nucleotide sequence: TGTGCCAGCTCCCGGGGATTGGCGGACAATGAGCAGTTCTTC. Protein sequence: CASSRGLADNEQFF. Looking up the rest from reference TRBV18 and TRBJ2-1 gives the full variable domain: NAGVMQNPRHLVRRRGQEARLRCSPMKGHSHVYWYRQLPEEGLKFMVYLQKENIIDESGMPKERFSAEFPKEGPSILRIQQVVRGDSAAYFCASSRGLADNEQFFGPGTRLTVL.

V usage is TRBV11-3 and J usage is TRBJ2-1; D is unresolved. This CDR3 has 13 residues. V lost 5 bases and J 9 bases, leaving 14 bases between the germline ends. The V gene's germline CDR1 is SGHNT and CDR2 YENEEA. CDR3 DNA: TGTGCCAGCAGCCCCCTGGGTTTGGGTGAGCAGTTCTTC. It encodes CASSPLGLGEQFF.

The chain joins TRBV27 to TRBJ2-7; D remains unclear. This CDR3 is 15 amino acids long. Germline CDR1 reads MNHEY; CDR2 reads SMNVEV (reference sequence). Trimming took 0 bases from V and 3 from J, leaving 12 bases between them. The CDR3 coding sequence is TGTGCCAGCAGTTTATCGATCGGTGCGAACTACGAGCAGTACTTC. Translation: CASSLSIGANYEQYF.

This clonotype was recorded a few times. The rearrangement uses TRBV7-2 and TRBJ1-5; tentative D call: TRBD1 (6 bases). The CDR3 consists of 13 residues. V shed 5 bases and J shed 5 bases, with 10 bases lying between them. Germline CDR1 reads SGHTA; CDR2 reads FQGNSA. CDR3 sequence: CASSPDSDQPQHF. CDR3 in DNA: TGTGCCAGCAGCCCGGACAGCGATCAGCCCCAGCATTTT. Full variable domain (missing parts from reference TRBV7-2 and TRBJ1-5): GAGVSQSPSNKVTEKGKDVELRCDPISGHTALYWYRQSLGQGLEFLIYFQGNSAPDKSGLPSDRFSAERTGGSVSTLTIQRTQQEDSAVYLCASSPDSDQPQHFGDGTRLSIL.

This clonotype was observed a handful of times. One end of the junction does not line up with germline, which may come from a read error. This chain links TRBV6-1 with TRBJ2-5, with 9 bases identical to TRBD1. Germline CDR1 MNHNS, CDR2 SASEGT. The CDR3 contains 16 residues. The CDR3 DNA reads TGTGCCAGCAGCGAAGAGCCGGGACAGGGTCCAGAGACCCAGTACTTC. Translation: CASSEEPGQGPETQYF.

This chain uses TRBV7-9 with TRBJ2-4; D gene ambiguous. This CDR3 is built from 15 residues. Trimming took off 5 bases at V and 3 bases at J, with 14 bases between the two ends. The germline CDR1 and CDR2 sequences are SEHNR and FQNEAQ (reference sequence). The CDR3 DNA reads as TGTGCCAGCAGCACTAATCCCGGGTACAAAAACATTCAGTACTTC. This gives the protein CASSTNPGYKNIQYF.

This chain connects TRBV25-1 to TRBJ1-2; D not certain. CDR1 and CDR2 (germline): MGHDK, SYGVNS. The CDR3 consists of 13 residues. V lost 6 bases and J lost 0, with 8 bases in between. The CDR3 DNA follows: TGTGCCAGCAGCCAAGGCACTAACTATGGCTACACCTTC. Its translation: CASSQGTNYGYTF.

The CDR3 region is CSVPLKGTPDNQPQHF. The CDR3 DNA is TGCAGCGTTCCTCTTAAGGGGACACCTGACAATCAGCCCCAGCATTTT. The genes are TRBV29-1 and TRBJ1-5; weak D call: TRBD1 (6 bases). The germline V gene has CDR1 SQVTM and CDR2 ANQGSEA. Trimming removed 5 bases at V and 3 bases at J, with 20 bases between. The CDR3 extends over 16 amino acids.

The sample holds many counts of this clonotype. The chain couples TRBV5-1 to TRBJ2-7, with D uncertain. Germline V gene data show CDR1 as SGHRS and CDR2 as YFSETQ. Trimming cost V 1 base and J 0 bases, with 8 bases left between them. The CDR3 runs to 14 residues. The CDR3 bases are TGCGCCAGCAGCTTGAGACCTCCCTCCTACGAGCAGTACTTC. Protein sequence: CASSLRPPSYEQYF.

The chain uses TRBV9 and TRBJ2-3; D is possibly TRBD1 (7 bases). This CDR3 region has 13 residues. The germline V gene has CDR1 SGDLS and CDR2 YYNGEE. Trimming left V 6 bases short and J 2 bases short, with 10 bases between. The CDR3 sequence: CASTRGDTDTQYF. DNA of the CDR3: TGTGCCAGCACCAGGGGGGACACAGATACGCAGTATTTT.

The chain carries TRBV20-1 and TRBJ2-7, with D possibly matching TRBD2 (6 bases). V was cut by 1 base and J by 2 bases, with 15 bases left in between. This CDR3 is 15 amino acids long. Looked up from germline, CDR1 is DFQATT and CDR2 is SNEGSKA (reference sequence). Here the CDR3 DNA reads TGCAGTGCTAGAGTCAATCAAGCGGGCGCCTACGAGCAGTACTTC. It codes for CSARVNQAGAYEQYF.

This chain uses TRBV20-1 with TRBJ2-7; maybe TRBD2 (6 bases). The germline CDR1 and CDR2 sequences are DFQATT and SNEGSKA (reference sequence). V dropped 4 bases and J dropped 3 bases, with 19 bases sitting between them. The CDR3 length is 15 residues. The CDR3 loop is CSAKAWEDEIYEQYF. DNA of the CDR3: TGCAGTGCTAAAGCGTGGGAGGACGAAATCTACGAGCAGTACTTC.

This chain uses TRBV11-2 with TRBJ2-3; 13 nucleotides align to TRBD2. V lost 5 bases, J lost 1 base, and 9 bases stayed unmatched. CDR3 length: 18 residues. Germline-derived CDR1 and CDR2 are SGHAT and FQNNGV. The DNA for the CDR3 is TGTGCCAGCAGCCTGGGGACTAGCGGGAACACTGGCACAGATACGCAGTATTTT. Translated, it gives CASSLGTSGNTGTDTQYF.

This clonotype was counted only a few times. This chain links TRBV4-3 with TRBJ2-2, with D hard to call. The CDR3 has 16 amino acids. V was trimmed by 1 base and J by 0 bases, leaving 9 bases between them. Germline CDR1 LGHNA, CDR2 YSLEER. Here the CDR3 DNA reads TGCGCCAGCAGCCAAGGACGCCTCGCGAACACCGGGGAGCTGTTTTTT. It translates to CASSQGRLANTGELFF.

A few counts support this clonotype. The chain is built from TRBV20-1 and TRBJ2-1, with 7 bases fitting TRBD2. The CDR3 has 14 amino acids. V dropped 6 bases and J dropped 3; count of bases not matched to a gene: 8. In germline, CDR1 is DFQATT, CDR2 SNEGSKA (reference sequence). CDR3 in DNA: TGCAGTGCCCCACCTCTAGCGGACTACAATGAGCAGTTCTTC. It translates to CSAPPLADYNEQFF.

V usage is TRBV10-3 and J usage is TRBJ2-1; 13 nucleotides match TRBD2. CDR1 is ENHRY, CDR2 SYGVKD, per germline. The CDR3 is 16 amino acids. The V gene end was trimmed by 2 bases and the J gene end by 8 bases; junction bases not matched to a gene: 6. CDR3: CAISEPLAGGPYEQFF. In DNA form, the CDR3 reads TGTGCCATCAGTGAGCCACTAGCGGGAGGGCCGTATGAGCAGTTCTTC.

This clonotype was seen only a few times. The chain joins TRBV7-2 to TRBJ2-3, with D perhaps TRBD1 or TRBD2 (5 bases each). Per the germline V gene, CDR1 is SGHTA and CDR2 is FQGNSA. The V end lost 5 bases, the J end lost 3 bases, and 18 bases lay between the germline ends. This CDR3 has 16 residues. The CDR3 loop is CASSPRMGRMTDTQYF. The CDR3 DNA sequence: TGTGCCAGCAGCCCCCGGATGGGACGAATGACAGATACGCAGTATTTT.

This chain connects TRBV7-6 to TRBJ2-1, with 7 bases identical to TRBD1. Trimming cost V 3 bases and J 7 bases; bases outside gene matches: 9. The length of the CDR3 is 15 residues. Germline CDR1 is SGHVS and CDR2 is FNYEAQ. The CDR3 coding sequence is TGTGCCAGCAGCTTCTACAGGGGCTCGGTTAATGAGCAGTTCTTC. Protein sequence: CASSFYRGSVNEQFF.